This entry describes one T cell receptor (beta chain). This record belongs to a study of blood T cell repertoires in COVID-19. This CDR3 is built from 16 residues. Trimming took 3 bases from V and 4 from J; bases not matched to a gene: 8. Germline V CDR1 and CDR2: SGHRS, YFSETQ. Some clones are missing from TCRdb's copy, which holds only in-frame ones; the method was immunoSEQ multiplex PCR. Of about 180,000 clones in the sample, approximately 88% were seen once. This receptor was identified in a woman in her 30s with acute or convalescent COVID-19. The V and J genes are TRBV5-1 and TRBJ2-3, with 10 bases lining up with TRBD2. The source material was peripheral blood. The CDR3 coding sequence is TGCGCCAGCAGCTCCCAAGCGGGAGGGAACCCAGATACGCAGTATTTT. It translates to CASSSQAGGNPDTQYF.